A single sample gave rise to the 8 T cell receptor beta chains below, sequenced in a study of T-cell reconstitution after alpha-beta-depleted transplantation in children. As it was prepared, the TCRbeta library received unique molecular identifiers. TCRdb ran MiXCR on the PCR reads and lists one entry per CDR3 protein. The profile covers about 540,000 distinct CDR3 sequences, with around 20% appearing a single time and approximately 3% taken by the ten largest. Sequenced material: PBMCs from the stem cell graft donor, taken from the stem cell graft. Receptors originate from a human donor who donated a stem cell graft to a child with acute lymphoblastic leukemia.

J is TRBJ1-1 and V is TRBV4-1; D gene unclear. Trimming left V 9 bases short and J 4 bases short, with 12 bases between. CDR1 MGHRA and CDR2 YSYEKL come from the germline V gene. CDR3 length: 12 residues. CDR3 coding DNA: TGCGCCAGGCGGAGGCGGACCACTGAAGCTTTCTTT. Residues: CARRRRTTEAFF.

Worth noting for this clonotype: One junction end does not reproduce the germline sequence, and a read error may be involved. The CDR3 DNA reads TGCTGTGCTAGGCCGGGACTAGCGGGTCTAAGCACAGATACGCAGTATTTT. Translating gives CCARPGLAGLSTDTQYF. The chain recombines TRBV20-1 with TRBJ2-3, with TRBD2 identical over 12 bases. CDR3 length equals 17 residues. CDR1 DFQATT and CDR2 SNEGSKA come from the germline V gene (reference sequence).

The rearrangement uses TRBV9 and TRBJ2-5, with D tentatively TRBD2 (6 bases). Trimming left V 3 bases short and J 5 bases short, with 17 bases between. Germline V lookup: CDR1 SGDLS, CDR2 YYNGEE. The CDR3 extends over 15 amino acids. In DNA, the CDR3 is TGTGCCAGCAGCGCAGGCCCGGGACTTGCGGAGACCCAGTACTTC. Residues: CASSAGPGLAETQYF.

This clonotype was detected ten times or more. The genes are TRBV6-4 and TRBJ1-5; the D is unclear. The CDR3 loop spans 14 amino acids. The germline V gene has CDR1 MRHNA and CDR2 SNTAGT. Trimming removed 3 bases from V and 0 bases from J, with 6 bases in between. The CDR3 reads CASSEGYSNQPQHF. As DNA, the CDR3 is TGTGCCAGCAGTGAGGGATATAGCAATCAGCCCCAGCATTTT.

The chain has TRBV18 and TRBJ1-1; weak D call: TRBD1 (5 bases). This CDR3 has 14 amino acids. Trimming removed 1 base at V and 3 bases at J, with 9 bases between. Germline CDR1 and CDR2: KGHSH and LQKENI. CDR3 in DNA: TGTGCCAGCTCACCACTGGGGGGGGACACTGAAGCTTTCTTT. Translating it yields CASSPLGGDTEAFF.

The chain has TRBV20-1 and TRBJ2-5; 9 bases fit TRBD2. The CDR3 is made up of 16 amino acids. Germline values: CDR1 DFQATT, CDR2 SNEGSKA (reference sequence). J lost 2 bases, V lost 1 base, and 8 bases had no gene match. CDR3 in amino acids: CSARGEVAGAQETQYF. CDR3 sequence (DNA): TGCAGTGCTAGAGGAGAGGTAGCGGGAGCTCAAGAGACCCAGTACTTC.

This clonotype was recorded once. The chain joins TRBV6-1 to TRBJ2-3; D is unresolved. The CDR3 is 15 amino acids. Germline CDR1 reads MNHNS; CDR2 reads SASEGT. The V end was cut by 7 bases, the J end by 0 bases, with 14 bases between. As DNA, the CDR3 is TGTGCCAGCACCGATGATTTGACTAGCACAGATACGCAGTATTTT. Amino acids: CASTDDLTSTDTQYF.

The CDR3 reads CASSVATGGRTDTQYF. The DNA for the CDR3 is TGTGCCAGCAGCGTAGCCACAGGGGGCCGCACAGATACGCAGTATTTT. The rearrangement joins TRBV9 to TRBJ2-3; 9 nucleotides align to TRBD1. The V segment lost 0 bases and the J segment 1 base; nucleotides outside the gene matches: 3. There are 16 residues in the CDR3. CDR1 and CDR2 (germline): SGDLS, YYNGEE.